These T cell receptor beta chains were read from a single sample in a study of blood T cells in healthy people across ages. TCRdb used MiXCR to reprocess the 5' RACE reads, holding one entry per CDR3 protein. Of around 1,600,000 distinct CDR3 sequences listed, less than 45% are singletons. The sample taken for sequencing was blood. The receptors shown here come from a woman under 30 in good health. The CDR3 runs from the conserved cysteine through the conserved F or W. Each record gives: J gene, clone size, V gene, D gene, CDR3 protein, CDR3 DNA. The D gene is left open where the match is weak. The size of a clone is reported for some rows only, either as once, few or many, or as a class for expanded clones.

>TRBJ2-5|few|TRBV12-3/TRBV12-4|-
CASSFWQGELTVTQYF
TGTGCCAGCAGTTTTTGGCAGGGAGAGCTTACGGTGACCCAGTACTTC
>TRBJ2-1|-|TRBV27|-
CASSERASNEQFF
TGTGCCAGCAGCGAGAGGGCCAGCAATGAGCAGTTCTTC
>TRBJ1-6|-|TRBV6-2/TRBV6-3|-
CASSNAADNSPLHF
TGTGCCAGCAGTAACGCAGCGGATAATTCACCCCTCCACTTT
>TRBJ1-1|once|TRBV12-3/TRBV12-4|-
CASSFGRVRAVGNTEAFF
TGTGCCAGCAGTTTCGGCCGGGTCAGGGCGGTAGGGAACACTGAAGCTTTCTTT
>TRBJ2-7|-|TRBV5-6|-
CASSSLSGFSYEQYF
TGTGCCAGCAGCTCTCTCAGCGGATTCTCCTACGAGCAGTACTTC
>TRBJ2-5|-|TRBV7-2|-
CASSLVGAKRTQYF
TGTGCCAGCAGCTTAGTTGGGGCGAAGAGGACCCAGTACTTC
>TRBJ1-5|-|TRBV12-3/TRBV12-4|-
CASTLARGTGQPQHF
TGTGCCAGCACTTTGGCGAGGGGGACGGGTCAGCCCCAGCATTTT
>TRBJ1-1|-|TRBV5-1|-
CASRKEGTEAFF
TGCGCCAGCAGGAAGGAGGGCACTGAAGCTTTCTTT
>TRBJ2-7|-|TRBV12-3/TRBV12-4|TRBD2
CASSPGLAGGSYEQYF
TGTGCCAGCAGTCCCGGACTAGCGGGGGGATCCTACGAGCAGTACTTC
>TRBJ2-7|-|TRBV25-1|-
CASSAIGTIKDLEQYF
TGTGCCAGCAGTGCTATAGGGACAATAAAAGATCTCGAGCAGTACTTC
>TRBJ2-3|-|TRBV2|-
CANSDGVLSTQYF
TGTGCCAACAGTGATGGGGTCCTAAGTACGCAGTATTTT
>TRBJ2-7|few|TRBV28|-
CASRLQQGYEQYF
TGTGCCAGCAGGCTACAACAGGGCTACGAGCAGTACTTC
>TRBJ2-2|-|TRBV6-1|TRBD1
CASGDLDRVYTGELFF
TGTGCCAGCGGTGACCTTGACAGGGTATACACCGGGGAGCTGTTTTTT
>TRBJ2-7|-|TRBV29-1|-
CSVAGTARSYEQYF
TGCAGCGTCGCCGGGACCGCAAGGTCCTACGAGCAGTACTTC
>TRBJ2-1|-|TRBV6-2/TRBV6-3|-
CASSYPTDAEQFF
TGTGCCAGCAGTTACCCGACAGATGCTGAGCAGTTCTTC
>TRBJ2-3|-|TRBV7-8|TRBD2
CASSLVLAGGLRTDTQYF
TGTGCCAGCAGCTTAGTTCTAGCGGGGGGGCTGCGCACAGATACGCAGTATTTT
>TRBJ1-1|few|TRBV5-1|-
CASSLVRGFAEAFF
TGCGCCAGCAGCTTGGTTCGGGGGTTCGCTGAAGCTTTCTTT
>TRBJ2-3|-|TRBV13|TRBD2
CASSSLTSGDSPDTQYF
TGTGCCAGCAGCTCCCTTACTAGCGGGGATTCGCCAGATACGCAGTATTTT
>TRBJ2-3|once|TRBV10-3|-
CAGSEGTTDTQYF
TGTGCCGGCTCAGAGGGGACCACAGATACGCAGTATTTT
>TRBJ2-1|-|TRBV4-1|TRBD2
CASSLAGTSTTNEQFF
TGCGCCAGCAGCCTCGCCGGGACTAGTACTACAAATGAGCAGTTCTTC
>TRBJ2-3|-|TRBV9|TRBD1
CASSWTGESTDTQYF
TGTGCCAGCAGCTGGACAGGGGAAAGCACAGATACGCAGTATTTT
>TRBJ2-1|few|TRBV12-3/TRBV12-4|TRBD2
CASSPRGGSRNEQFF
TGTGCCAGCAGTCCACGGGGCGGGAGTCGCAATGAGCAGTTCTTC
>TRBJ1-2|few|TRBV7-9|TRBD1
CASSLTGGVGYTF
TGTGCCAGCAGCCTGACAGGGGGCGTCGGCTACACCTTC
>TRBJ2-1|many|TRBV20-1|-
CSARDGREQFF
TGCAGTGCTAGAGATGGACGCGAGCAGTTCTTC
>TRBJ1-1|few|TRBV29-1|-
CSVERGRDTEAFF
TGCAGCGTTGAACGGGGGCGAGACACTGAAGCTTTCTTT
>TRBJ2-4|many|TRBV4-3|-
CASSQDPGPGNIQYF
TGCGCCAGCAGCCAAGATCCCGGTCCCGGGAACATTCAGTACTTC
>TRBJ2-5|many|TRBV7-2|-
CASSQKETQYF
TGTGCCAGCAGCCAAAAAGAGACCCAGTACTTC
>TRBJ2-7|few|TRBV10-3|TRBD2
CAANSAGRGYEQYF
TGTGCCGCCAATTCAGCGGGAAGGGGCTACGAGCAGTACTTC
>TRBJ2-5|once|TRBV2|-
CASSEYHQETQYF
TGTGCCAGCAGTGAGTACCACCAAGAGACCCAGTACTTC
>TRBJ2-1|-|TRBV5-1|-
CASSLTGGTSYNEQFF
TGCGCCAGCAGCTTGACAGGCGGGACCTCCTACAATGAGCAGTTCTTC
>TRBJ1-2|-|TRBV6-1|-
CASIRLGGTYGCTF
TGTGCCAGCATCCGGTTGGGGGGAACCTATGGCTGCACCTTC
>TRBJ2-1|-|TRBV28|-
CASTAEGMAYNEQFF
TGTGCCAGCACCGCCGAGGGGATGGCCTACAATGAGCAGTTCTTC
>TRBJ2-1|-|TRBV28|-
CASSLSRTRSSVVVNEQFF
TGTGCCAGCAGTCTATCCCGGACAAGGTCTTCGGTGGTAGTAAATGAGCAGTTCTTC
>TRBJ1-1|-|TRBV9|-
CASSARPGRTEAFF
TGTGCCAGCAGCGCAAGACCAGGGCGCACTGAAGCTTTCTTT
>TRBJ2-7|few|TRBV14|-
CASSHLSSYEQYF
TGTGCCAGCAGCCATCTGAGTAGCTACGAGCAGTACTTC
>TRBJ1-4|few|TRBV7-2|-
CASSPARATNEKLFF
TGTGCCAGCAGCCCCGCTCGTGCAACTAATGAAAAACTGTTTTTT
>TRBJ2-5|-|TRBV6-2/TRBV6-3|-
CASSYLGIQETQYF
TGTGCCAGCAGTTACCTCGGGATCCAAGAGACCCAGTACTTC
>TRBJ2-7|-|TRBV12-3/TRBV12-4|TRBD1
CASSDDRGEQYF
TGTGCCAGCAGTGACGACAGGGGAGAGCAGTACTTC
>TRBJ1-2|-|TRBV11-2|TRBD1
CASSLPQGLDYGYTF
TGTGCCAGCAGCTTACCACAGGGGTTAGACTATGGCTACACCTTC
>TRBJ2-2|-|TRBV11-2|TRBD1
CASSLAGGEWNTGELFF
TGTGCCAGCAGCTTAGCAGGGGGCGAATGGAACACCGGGGAGCTGTTTTTT